The entry that follows covers one TCR beta chain sequence. What it recognizes is unknown. Here immunoSEQ multiplex PCR was the method, and the copy in TCRdb shows in-frame clones only, minus some. The table records some 2.4 million clones, over 85% of them present only once. This entry comes from a study of shared clonotypes between healthy human individuals. Turning to the study itself: Per donor, three plates held CD4 naive cells, three held CD4 memory, two held CD8 naive and one held CD8 memory.

Overall study findings and caveats: Enrolling few donors narrowed the genetic and exposure-history diversity that was represented.

This CDR3 comprises 14 residues. V shed 6 bases and J shed 1 base, with 11 bases lying between them. Germline V CDR1 and CDR2: SNHLY, FYNNEI. This TCR was recovered from a man aged 18 to 30 in good health. Some clones in this sample may be carry-over from other donors' samples. The sequencing input was naive CD4+ T cells from PBMCs. Subset noted: CD45RA+ positively selected. V and J are TRBV2 and TRBJ2-3, with D tentatively TRBD1 or TRBD2 (5 bases each). The CDR3 sequence is CASSLGVRTDTQYF. The CDR3 coding sequence is TGTGCCAGCAGCCTGGGGGTTCGCACAGATACGCAGTATTTT.